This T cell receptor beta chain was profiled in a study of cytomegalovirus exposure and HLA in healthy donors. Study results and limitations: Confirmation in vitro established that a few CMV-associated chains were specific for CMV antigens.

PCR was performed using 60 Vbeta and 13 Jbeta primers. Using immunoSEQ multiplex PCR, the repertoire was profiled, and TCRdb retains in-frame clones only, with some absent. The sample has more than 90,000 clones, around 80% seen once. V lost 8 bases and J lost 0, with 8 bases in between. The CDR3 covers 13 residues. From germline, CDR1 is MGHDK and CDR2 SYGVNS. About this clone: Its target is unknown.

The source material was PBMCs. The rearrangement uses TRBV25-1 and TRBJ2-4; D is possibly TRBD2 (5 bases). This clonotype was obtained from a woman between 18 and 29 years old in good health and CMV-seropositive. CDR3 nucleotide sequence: TGTGCCAGCGAGGGTCTAGCCAAAAACATTCAGTACTTC. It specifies CASEGLAKNIQYF.